The entry below describes one T cell receptor (beta chain). This specimen comes from a study of blood T cell repertoires in COVID-19. About the study: COVID-19 samples from acute and convalescent phases originated in the United States, Italy and Spain. Sources were T cells, B-cell-depleted T cells, or PBMCs; the material itself was cDNA or gDNA.

The CDR3 totals 15 residues. Germline CDR1 reads SGHNT; CDR2 reads YYREEE (reference sequence). The ends were cut back, 2 bases at V and 0 bases at J, with 8 bases in the middle. Original processing methods: It was from reference gene primer amplification that nucleated cell counts were estimated. Clones were read by immunoSEQ multiplex PCR, and TCRdb kept only the in-frame ones, dropping some. The V and J calls and clone size are taken from that table; D and trimming were inferred from the DNA. The data contain around 190,000 clones, over 75% of them singletons. Sequencing used peripheral blood. The chain couples TRBV5-4 to TRBJ2-2; D not certain. This TCR derives from a woman between 50 and 59 years old with acute or convalescent COVID-19. The CDR3 sequence is CASSFNLANTGELFF. DNA of the CDR3: TGTGCCAGCAGCTTTAATCTAGCGAACACCGGGGAGCTGTTTTTT. The whole variable domain, filled in from reference TRBV5-4 and TRBJ2-2, reads ETGVTQSPTHLIKTRGQQVTLRCSSQSGHNTVSWYQQALGQGPQFIFQYYREEENGRGNFPPRFSGLQFPNYSSELNVNALELDDSALYLCASSFNLANTGELFFGEGSRLTVL.